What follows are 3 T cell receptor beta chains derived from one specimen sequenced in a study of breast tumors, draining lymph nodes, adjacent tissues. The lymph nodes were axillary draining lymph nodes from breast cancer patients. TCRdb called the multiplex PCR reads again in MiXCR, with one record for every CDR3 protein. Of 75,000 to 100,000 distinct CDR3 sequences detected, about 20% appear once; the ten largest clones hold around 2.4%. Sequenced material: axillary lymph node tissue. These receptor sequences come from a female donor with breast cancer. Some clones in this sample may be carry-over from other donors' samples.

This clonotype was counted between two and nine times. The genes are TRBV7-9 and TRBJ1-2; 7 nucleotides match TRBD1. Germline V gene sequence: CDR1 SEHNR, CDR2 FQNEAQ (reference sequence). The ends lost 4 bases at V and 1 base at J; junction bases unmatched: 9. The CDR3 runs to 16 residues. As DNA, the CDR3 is TGTGCCAGCAGCTCGGAAGGGACAGCTTATAACTATGGCTACACCTTC. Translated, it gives CASSSEGTAYNYGYTF.

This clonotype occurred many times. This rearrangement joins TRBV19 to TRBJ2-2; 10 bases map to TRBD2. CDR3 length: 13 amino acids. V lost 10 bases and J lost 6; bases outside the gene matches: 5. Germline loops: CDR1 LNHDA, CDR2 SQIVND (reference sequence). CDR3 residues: CAKSGRGSGELFF. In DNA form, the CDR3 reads TGTGCCAAGAGCGGGAGGGGATCCGGGGAGCTGTTTTTT.

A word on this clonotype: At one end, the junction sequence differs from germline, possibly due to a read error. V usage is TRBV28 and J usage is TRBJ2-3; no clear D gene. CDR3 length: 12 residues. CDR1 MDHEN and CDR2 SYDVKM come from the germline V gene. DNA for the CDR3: TGTGCCAGCGGTTTATTAGGGTTGGCGCAGTATTTT. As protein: CASGLLGLAQYF.